This T cell receptor (beta chain) was profiled in a study of PD-1 blockade in mismatch repair-deficient tumors. Data came from immunoSEQ multiplex PCR; TCRdb stores just in-frame clones and leaves some out. This repertoire shows 15,000 to 20,000 clones, nearly 85% found once; its top ten account for under 2%. From germline, CDR1 is SGHTA and CDR2 FQGNSA. Germline trimming cut 4 bases from V and 5 bases from J; bases unmatched to any gene: 6. The CDR3 extends over 15 amino acids. TCRs were sequenced from a few patients responding to pembrolizumab. The chain uses TRBV7-2 and TRBJ2-7, with 12 nucleotides matching TRBD2. The receptor was isolated from an adult with mismatch repair-deficient cancer. The specimen was PBMCs, collected less than 25 weeks after starting pembrolizumab. The CDR3 region is CASSSRLAGDHEQYF. CDR3 DNA sequence: TGTGCCAGCAGCTCAAGACTAGCGGGAGACCACGAGCAGTACTTC.